This TCR beta chain was sequenced during a study of response to subunit inactivated influenza vaccine (dated by TCRdb to the late 2010s). For the study in its entirety: Deep quantitative profiling of the T cell receptor repertoire was used in the study to follow responses to a trivalent subunit inactivated influenza vaccine.

Libraries came from RT-PCR. Sequenced using an Illumina HiSeq 2500. TCRdb reprocessing: public reads trimmed at Q25 with fastp, clones called with MiXCR, in-frame beta chains kept. Records with the same CDR3 protein are collapsed into one entry carrying the most frequent genes and DNA. This sample is represented by a few hundred thousand distinct CDR3 sequences; 14% of them were singletons. In total, the top ten clones hold more than 9.5% of the sample. What the work shows at the level of the full study, not this receptor alone: According to the authors, only a limited number of new T cells may be recruited by each seasonal influenza vaccination.

About this clonotype itself: Its antigen is unknown. No base quality values were provided; no much bigger clone lies one nucleotide off.

This receptor was identified in a man in his fifties who received an inactivated influenza vaccine. Donor details come from another sample of the same person, matched by shared clones. Sequenced material: PBMCs from blood, taken 12 days after vaccination.

The nucleotide sequence is given as TGCGCCAGCAGCCAAGATCCCCCCGGACAGGCCTACAATGAGCAGTTCTTC. Its protein product is CASSQDPPGQAYNEQFF. Rearrangement joined TRBV4-3 to TRBJ2-1, and 7 junction bases match TRBD1. Reading the germline V gene gives CDR1 LGHNA and CDR2 YSLEER. For this chain, trimming is 0 bases at the V end and 2 bases at the J end, and the number of junction bases without a gene match is 7. The CDR3 contains 17 residues, cysteine and phenylalanine counted. Left in the record is the CDR3 DNA by itself, 51 bases read in frame from the first base.